This T cell receptor (beta chain) is drawn from a study of T cells after yellow fever vaccination. Notes on this clonotype: The antigen remains undetermined. It may be a read error: a sequence one base away is much more abundant.

The CDR3 contains 14 residues. CDR1 and CDR2 (germline): SGHRS, YFSETQ. Study-wide results and limits: The booster saw the reappearance of most primary-vaccination clones (approximately 97% CD4, about 85% CD8). Relatively few clonotypes were ones that appeared in both CD4 and CD8 compartments.

UMIs and a universal primer site were added when TCR cDNA was made by 5'RACE template switching. TCRdb ran MiXCR on the 5' RACE reads and lists one entry per CDR3 protein. The sample has 300,000 to 450,000 distinct CDR3 sequences, about 8.3% seen once; the top ten hold 17%. The chain links TRBV5-1 to TRBJ1-4; 7 nucleotides line up with TRBD1. This material consisted of PBMCs, taken about 49 days after the first yellow fever vaccination. This receptor was obtained from a man younger than 35 who received the YFV17D yellow fever vaccine. This chain's CDR3 is CASGLFGTDEKLFF. Here the CDR3 DNA reads TGCGCCAGCGGCTTGTTCGGGACAGATGAAAAACTGTTTTTT.